Given below is one T cell receptor (beta chain) in context. The antigen is unknown. This same CDR3 is encoded by further DNA sequences in the sample. The sample comes from a study of Ad26.COV2.S vaccination and SARS-CoV-2 variants. Study background: Participants got Ad26.COV2.S intramuscularly, once or twice 56 days apart.

Some clones are missing from TCRdb's copy, which holds only in-frame ones; the method was immunoSEQ multiplex PCR. The data hold approximately 500,000 clones, with approximately 88% observed a single time. Study results and caveats: Researchers cautioned that TCR breadth and depth analyses may have underestimated total T cell responses.

Between the trimmed V and J ends, which lost 2 bases and 1 base, there was a span of 2 bases. The CDR3 runs to 12 residues. CDR1 and CDR2 (germline): MDHEN, SYDVKM. As to treatment: some 20 received Ad26.COV2.S at low or high dose, single or two shots; about 5 received placebo; per-sample allocation not given. Sampling occurred on day 63 after the first vaccine or placebo injection. The sample came from a Boston adult aged 18-55 years. Spike of the Wuhan-strain SARS-CoV-2 was expressed by an Ad26 vector, which formed the vaccine. The sequence derives from a person aged 18-65 years who received the Ad26.COV2.S COVID-19 vaccine or a placebo. Here the sequenced sample was peripheral blood, taken in a trial of Ad26.COV2.S vaccine versus placebo. The chain uses TRBV28 and TRBJ1-1; D is uncertain. This chain's CDR3 is CASSLKNTEAFF. The CDR3 DNA reads as TGTGCCAGCAGTTTAAAGAACACTGAAGCTTTCTTT.